This TCR beta chain comes out of a study of CD8+CD57+ T cells in acquired aplastic anemia. General study results and limits: Comparison of patients with controls identified about 27 shared CD8+ CDR3 sequences. The authors found lower diversity in patient CD8+CD57+ cells than in total CD4+ and CD8+ pools.

Sequencing involved patients with CD8+CD57+ cell expansion previously shown by flow cytometry. Severe acquired aplastic anemia was diagnosed in all patients. Blood was sampled before the patients had received any therapy. Beads enriched the CD8+CD57+ cells, and these gave a mean 1.6 ug DNA. This clonotype was counted a few times. The antigen is not known. According to the study, genomic DNA was the template for TCR beta VDJ and CDR3 profiling. TCRdb re-called the reads with MiXCR, one entry per CDR3 protein. This sample carries some 20,000 distinct CDR3 sequences, 30% to 40% of them seen once, and the ten largest clones take 70% to 90%. The V and J ends lost 3 bases and 3 bases respectively, with 12 bases between them. The CDR3 has 14 residues. CDR1 is LNHNV and CDR2 is YYDKDF in the germline V gene (reference sequence).

Sequencing used CD8+CD57+ T cells sorted from PBMCs. Subset here: bead-enriched CD8+CD57+ effector memory T cells from SAA patients. This TCR was sampled from a human donor with aplastic anemia. This rearrangement joins TRBV15 to TRBJ2-7, with D possibly being TRBD1 or TRBD2 (5 bases each). The CDR3 nucleotides are TGTGCCACCAGCAGGACCGGGACGGACTACGAGCAGTACTTC. Its protein is CATSRTGTDYEQYF.